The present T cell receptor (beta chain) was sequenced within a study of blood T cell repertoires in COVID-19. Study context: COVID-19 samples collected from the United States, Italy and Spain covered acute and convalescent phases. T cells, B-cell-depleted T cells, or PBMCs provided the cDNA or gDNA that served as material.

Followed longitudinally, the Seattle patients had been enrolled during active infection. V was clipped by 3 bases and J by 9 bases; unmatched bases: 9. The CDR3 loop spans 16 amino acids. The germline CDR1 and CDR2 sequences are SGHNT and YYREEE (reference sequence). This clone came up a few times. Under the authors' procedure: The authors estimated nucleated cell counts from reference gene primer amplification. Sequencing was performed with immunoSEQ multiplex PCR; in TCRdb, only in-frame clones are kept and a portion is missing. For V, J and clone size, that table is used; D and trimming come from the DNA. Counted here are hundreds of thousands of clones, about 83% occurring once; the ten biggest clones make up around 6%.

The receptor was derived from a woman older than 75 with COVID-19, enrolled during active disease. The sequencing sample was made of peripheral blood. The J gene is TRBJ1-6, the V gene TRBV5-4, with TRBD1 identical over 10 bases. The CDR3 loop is CASSSARDRGFSPLHF. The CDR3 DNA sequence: TGTGCCAGCAGCTCAGCCCGGGACAGGGGTTTTTCACCCCTCCACTTT. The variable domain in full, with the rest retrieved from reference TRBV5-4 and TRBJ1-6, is ETGVTQSPTHLIKTRGQQVTLRCSSQSGHNTVSWYQQALGQGPQFIFQYYREEENGRGNFPPRFSGLQFPNYSSELNVNALELDDSALYLCASSSARDRGFSPLHFGNGTRLTVT.